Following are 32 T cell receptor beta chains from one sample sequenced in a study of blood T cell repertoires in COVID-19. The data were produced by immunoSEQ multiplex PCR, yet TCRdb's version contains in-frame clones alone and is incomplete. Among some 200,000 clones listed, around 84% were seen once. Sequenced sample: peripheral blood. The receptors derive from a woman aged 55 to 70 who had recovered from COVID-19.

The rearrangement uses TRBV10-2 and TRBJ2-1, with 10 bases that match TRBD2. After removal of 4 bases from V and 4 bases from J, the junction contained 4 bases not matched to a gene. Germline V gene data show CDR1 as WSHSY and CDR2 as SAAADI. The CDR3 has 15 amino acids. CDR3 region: CASSAGTSVYNEQFF. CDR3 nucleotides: TGCGCCAGCAGTGCCGGGACTAGCGTATACAATGAGCAGTTCTTC.

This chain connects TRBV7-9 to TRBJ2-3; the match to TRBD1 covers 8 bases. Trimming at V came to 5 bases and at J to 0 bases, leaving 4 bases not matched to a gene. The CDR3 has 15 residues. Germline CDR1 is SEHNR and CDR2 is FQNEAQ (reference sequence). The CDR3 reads CASSQDRASTDTQYF. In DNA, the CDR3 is TGTGCCAGCAGCCAGGACAGGGCTAGCACAGATACGCAGTATTTT.

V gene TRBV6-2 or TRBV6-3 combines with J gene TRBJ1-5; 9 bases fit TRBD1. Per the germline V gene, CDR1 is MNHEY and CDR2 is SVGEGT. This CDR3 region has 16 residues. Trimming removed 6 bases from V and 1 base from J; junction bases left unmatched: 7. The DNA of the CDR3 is TGTGCCAGCAGCTCACCGGGACAGGGAAGCAATCAGCCCCAGCATTTT. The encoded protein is CASSSPGQGSNQPQHF.

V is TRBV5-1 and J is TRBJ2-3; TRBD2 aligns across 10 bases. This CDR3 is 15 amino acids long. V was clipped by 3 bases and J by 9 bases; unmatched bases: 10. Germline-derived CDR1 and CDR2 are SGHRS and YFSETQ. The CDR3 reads CASSSLGAGGQTQYF. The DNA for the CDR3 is TGCGCCAGCAGCTCTCTCGGAGCGGGGGGGCAGACGCAGTATTTT.

The DNA of the CDR3 is TGTGCCAGCAGTTACCTTTCCCCTAACTATGGCTACACCTTC. Translated: CASSYLSPNYGYTF. The chain uses TRBV6-5 and TRBJ1-2; D is undetermined. The germline V gene has CDR1 MNHEY and CDR2 SVGAGI. V was pared by 2 bases and J by 0 bases, with 7 bases between. This CDR3 has 14 residues.

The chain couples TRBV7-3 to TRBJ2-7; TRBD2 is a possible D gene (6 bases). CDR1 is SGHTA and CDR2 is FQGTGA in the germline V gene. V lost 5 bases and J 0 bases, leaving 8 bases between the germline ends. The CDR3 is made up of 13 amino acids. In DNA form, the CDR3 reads TGTGCCAGCAGCGGCGGGAACTCCTACGAGCAGTACTTC. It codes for CASSGGNSYEQYF. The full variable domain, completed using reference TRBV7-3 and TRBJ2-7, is GAGVSQTPSNKVTEKGKYVELRCDPISGHTALYWYRQSLGQGPEFLIYFQGTGAADDSGLPNDRFFAVRPEGSVSTLKIQRTERGDSAVYLCASSGGNSYEQYFGPGTRLTVT.

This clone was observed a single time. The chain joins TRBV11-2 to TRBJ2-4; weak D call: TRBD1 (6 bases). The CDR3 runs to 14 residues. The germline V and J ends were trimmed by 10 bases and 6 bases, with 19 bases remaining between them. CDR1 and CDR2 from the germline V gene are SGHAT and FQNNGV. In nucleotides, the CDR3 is TGTGCCACTACGAAACTACAGGGAAGAAACATTCAGTACTTC. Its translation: CATTKLQGRNIQYF.

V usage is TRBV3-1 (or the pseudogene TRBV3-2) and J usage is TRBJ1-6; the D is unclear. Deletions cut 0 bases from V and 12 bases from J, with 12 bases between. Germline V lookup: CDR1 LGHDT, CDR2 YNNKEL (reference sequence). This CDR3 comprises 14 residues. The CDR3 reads CASSQDGLGGPLHF. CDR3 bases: TGTGCCAGCAGCCAAGACGGGTTAGGAGGACCCCTCCACTTT.

CDR3 sequence reads: CASFQGLGNTIYF. CDR3 DNA: TGTGCCAGCTTCCAGGGTCTTGGAAACACCATATATTTT. The chain is built from TRBV7-2 and TRBJ1-3, with D maybe TRBD1 (5 bases). The CDR3 loop spans 13 amino acids. Looked up from germline, CDR1 is SGHTA and CDR2 is FQGNSA. Deletions cut 8 bases from V and 3 bases from J, with 11 bases between.

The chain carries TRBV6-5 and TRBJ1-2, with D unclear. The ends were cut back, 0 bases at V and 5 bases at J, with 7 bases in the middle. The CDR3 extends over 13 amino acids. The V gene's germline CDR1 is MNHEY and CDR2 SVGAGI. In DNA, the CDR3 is TGTGCCAGCAGTTACTCGGGCAAATATGGCTACACCTTC. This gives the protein CASSYSGKYGYTF.

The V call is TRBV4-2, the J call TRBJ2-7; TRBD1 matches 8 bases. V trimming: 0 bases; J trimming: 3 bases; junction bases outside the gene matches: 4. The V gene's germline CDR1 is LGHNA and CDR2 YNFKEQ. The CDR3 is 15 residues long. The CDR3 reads CASSQDRQGSYEQYF. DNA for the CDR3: TGTGCCAGCAGCCAAGATCGACAGGGGAGCTACGAGCAGTACTTC.

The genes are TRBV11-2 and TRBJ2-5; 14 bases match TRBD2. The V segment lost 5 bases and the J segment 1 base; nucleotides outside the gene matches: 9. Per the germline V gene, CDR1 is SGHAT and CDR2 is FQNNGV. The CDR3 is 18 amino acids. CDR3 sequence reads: CASSPWTSGGLPQETQYF. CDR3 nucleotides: TGTGCCAGCAGCCCCTGGACTAGCGGGGGGCTCCCCCAAGAGACCCAGTACTTC.

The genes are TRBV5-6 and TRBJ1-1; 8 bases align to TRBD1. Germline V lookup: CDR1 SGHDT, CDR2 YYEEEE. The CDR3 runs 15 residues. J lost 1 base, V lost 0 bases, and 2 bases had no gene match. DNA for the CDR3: TGTGCCAGCAGCTTGGCCGGGACAGGGAACACTGAAGCTTTCTTT. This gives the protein CASSLAGTGNTEAFF.

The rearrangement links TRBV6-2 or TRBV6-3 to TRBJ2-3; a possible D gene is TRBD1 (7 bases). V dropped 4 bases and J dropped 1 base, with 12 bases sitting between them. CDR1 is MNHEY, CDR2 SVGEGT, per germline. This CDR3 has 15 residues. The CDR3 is CASSSTGEGTDTQYF. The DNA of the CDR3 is TGTGCCAGCAGTTCAACAGGGGAGGGCACAGATACGCAGTATTTT.

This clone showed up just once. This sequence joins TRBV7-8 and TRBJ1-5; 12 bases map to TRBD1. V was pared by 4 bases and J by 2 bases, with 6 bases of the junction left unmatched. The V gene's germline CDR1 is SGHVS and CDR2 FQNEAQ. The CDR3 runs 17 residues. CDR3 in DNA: TGTGCCAGCAGCTCCCCCGGGACAGGGGGCGGCAATCAGCCCCAGCATTTT. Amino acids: CASSSPGTGGGNQPQHF.

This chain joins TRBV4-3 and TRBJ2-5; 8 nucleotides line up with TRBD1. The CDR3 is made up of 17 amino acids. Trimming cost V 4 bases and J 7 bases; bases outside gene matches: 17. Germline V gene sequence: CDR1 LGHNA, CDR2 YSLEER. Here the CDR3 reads CASSRQPPDRGPGTQYF. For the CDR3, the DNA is TGCGCCAGCAGCCGACAACCCCCCGACAGGGGCCCTGGGACCCAGTACTTC.

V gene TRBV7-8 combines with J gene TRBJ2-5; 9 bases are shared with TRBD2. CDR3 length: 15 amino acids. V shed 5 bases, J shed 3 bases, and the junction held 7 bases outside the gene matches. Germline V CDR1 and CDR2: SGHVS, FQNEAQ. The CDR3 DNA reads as TGTGCCAGCAGCGACACACTAGCGGGTAAAGAGACCCAGTACTTC. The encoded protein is CASSDTLAGKETQYF.

The DNA of the CDR3 is TGTGCCAGCAGCGTAGTGGAGAGGAACACTGAAGCTTTCTTT. Translation: CASSVVERNTEAFF. The chain carries TRBV9 and TRBJ1-1; D remains unclear. This CDR3 region has 14 residues. Germline CDR1 reads SGDLS; CDR2 reads YYNGEE. Trimming removed 0 bases at V and 1 base at J, with 7 bases between.

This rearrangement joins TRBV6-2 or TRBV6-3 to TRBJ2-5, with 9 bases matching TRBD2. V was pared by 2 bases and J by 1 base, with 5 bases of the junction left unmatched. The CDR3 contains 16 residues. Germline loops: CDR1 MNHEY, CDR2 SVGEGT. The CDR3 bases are TGTGCCAGCAGTTACACTGGAGCGGGGGGCCAAGAGACCCAGTACTTC. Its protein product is CASSYTGAGGQETQYF.

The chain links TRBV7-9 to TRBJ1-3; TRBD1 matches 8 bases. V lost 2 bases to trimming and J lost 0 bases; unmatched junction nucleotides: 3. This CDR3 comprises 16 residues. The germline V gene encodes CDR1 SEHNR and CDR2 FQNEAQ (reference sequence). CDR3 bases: TGTGCCAGCAGCTTAAACAGGGGGAACTCTGGAAACACCATATATTTT. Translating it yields CASSLNRGNSGNTIYF. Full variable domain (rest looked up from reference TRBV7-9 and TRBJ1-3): DTGVSQNPRHKITKRGQNVTFRCDPISEHNRLYWYRQTLGQGPEFLTYFQNEAQLEKSRLLSDRFSAERPKGSFSTLEIQRTEQGDSAMYLCASSLNRGNSGNTIYFGEGSWLTVV.

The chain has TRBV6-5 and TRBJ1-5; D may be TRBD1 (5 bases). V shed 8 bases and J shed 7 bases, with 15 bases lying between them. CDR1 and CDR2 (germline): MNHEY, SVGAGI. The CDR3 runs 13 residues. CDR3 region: CASVYRGRQPQHF. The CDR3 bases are TGTGCCAGCGTTTATAGGGGTCGGCAGCCCCAGCATTTT.

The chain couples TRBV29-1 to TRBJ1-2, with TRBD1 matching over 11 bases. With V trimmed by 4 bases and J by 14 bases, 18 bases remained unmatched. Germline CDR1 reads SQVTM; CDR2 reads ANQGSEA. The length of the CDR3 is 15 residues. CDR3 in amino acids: CSVGLGQGTGGTKTF. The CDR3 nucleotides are TGCAGCGTTGGGCTCGGACAAGGGACAGGGGGGACTAAAACCTTC. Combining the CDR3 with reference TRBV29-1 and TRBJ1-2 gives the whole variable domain SAVISQKPSRDICQRGTSLTIQCQVDSQVTMMFWYRQQPGQSLTLIATANQGSEATYESGFVIDKFPISRPNLTFSTLTVSNMSPEDSSIYLCSVGLGQGTGGTKTFGSGTRLTVV.

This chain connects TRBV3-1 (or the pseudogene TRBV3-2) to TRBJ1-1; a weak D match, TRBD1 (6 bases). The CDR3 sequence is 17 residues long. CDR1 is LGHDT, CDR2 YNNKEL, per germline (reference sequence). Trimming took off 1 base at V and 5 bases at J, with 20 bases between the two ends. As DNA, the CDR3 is TGTGCCAGCAGCCAAGGAATCTTAACAGGGATGGGGACTGAAGCTTTCTTT. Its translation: CASSQGILTGMGTEAFF.

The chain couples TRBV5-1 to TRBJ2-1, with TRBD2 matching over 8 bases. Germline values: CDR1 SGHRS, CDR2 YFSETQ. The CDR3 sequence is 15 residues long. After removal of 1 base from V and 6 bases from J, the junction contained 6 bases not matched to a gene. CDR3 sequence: CASSLPRTSSNEQFF. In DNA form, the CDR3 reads TGCGCCAGCAGCTTGCCTCGGACTAGCAGCAATGAGCAGTTCTTC.

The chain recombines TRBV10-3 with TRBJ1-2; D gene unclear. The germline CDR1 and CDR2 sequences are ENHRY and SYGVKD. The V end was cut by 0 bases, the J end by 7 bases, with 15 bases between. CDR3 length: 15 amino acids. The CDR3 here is CAISESKTASGGYTF. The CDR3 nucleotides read TGTGCCATCAGTGAGTCAAAGACGGCGAGCGGTGGCTACACCTTC.

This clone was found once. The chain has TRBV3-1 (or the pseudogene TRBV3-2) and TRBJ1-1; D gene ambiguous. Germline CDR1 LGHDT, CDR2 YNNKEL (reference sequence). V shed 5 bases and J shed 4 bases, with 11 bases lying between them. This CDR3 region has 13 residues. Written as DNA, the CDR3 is TGTGCCAGCAGCTTCATAGAGAGCACTGAAGCTTTCTTT. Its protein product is CASSFIESTEAFF.

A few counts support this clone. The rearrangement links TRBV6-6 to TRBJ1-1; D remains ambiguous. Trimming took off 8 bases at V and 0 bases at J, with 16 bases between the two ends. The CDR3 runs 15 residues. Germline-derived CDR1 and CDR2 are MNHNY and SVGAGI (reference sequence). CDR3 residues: CASLRGQFMNTEAFF. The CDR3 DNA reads TGTGCCAGCCTAAGAGGGCAGTTCATGAACACTGAAGCTTTCTTT.

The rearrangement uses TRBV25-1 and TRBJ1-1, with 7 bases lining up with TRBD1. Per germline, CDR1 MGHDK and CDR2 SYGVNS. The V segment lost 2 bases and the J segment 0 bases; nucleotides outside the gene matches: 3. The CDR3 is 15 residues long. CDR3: CASSEMGTVNTEAFF. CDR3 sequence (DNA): TGTGCCAGCAGTGAAATGGGGACAGTGAACACTGAAGCTTTCTTT.

The CDR3 protein is CASSESGPGAYNEQFF. The CDR3 DNA reads as TGTGCCAGCAGTGAATCGGGCCCAGGGGCCTACAATGAGCAGTTCTTC. The chain employs TRBV25-1 and TRBJ2-1; tentatively, D is TRBD1 (6 bases). V was pared by 1 base and J by 2 bases, with 12 bases between. Germline CDR1 MGHDK, CDR2 SYGVNS. The CDR3 contains 16 residues.

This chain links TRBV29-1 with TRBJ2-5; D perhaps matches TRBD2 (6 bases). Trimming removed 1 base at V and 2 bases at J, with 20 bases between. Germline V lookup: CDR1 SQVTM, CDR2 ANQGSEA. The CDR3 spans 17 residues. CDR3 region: CSVEVPRPAGLQETQYF. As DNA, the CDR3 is TGCAGCGTTGAAGTCCCCCGTCCCGCGGGGCTACAAGAGACCCAGTACTTC.

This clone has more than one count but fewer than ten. CDR3 loop: CASSKHLADRTDTQYF. The CDR3 nucleotides are TGTGCCAGCAGCAAGCACCTAGCAGACCGCACAGATACGCAGTATTTT. The chain uses TRBV7-2 and TRBJ2-3; D possibly corresponds to TRBD2 (5 bases). The germline V gene has CDR1 SGHTA and CDR2 FQGNSA. The V and J ends lost 5 bases and 1 base respectively, with 16 bases between them. The CDR3 consists of 16 residues. Filled out from reference TRBV7-2 and TRBJ2-3, the complete variable domain reads GAGVSQSPSNKVTEKGKDVELRCDPISGHTALYWYRQSLGQGLEFLIYFQGNSAPDKSGLPSDRFSAERTGGSVSTLTIQRTQQEDSAVYLCASSKHLADRTDTQYFGPGTRLTVL.

The CDR3 DNA reads as TGTGCCAGCAGCGCCCGAGGGACAGTGGGACACGGAAATACGCAGTATTTT. Its protein product is CASSARGTVGHGNTQYF. The V gene is TRBV9, the J gene TRBJ2-3; 7 positions match TRBD1. Germline V gives CDR1 SGDLS, CDR2 YYNGEE. The trim removed 3 bases at V and 7 bases at J, leaving 17 bases unmatched. There are 17 residues in the CDR3.